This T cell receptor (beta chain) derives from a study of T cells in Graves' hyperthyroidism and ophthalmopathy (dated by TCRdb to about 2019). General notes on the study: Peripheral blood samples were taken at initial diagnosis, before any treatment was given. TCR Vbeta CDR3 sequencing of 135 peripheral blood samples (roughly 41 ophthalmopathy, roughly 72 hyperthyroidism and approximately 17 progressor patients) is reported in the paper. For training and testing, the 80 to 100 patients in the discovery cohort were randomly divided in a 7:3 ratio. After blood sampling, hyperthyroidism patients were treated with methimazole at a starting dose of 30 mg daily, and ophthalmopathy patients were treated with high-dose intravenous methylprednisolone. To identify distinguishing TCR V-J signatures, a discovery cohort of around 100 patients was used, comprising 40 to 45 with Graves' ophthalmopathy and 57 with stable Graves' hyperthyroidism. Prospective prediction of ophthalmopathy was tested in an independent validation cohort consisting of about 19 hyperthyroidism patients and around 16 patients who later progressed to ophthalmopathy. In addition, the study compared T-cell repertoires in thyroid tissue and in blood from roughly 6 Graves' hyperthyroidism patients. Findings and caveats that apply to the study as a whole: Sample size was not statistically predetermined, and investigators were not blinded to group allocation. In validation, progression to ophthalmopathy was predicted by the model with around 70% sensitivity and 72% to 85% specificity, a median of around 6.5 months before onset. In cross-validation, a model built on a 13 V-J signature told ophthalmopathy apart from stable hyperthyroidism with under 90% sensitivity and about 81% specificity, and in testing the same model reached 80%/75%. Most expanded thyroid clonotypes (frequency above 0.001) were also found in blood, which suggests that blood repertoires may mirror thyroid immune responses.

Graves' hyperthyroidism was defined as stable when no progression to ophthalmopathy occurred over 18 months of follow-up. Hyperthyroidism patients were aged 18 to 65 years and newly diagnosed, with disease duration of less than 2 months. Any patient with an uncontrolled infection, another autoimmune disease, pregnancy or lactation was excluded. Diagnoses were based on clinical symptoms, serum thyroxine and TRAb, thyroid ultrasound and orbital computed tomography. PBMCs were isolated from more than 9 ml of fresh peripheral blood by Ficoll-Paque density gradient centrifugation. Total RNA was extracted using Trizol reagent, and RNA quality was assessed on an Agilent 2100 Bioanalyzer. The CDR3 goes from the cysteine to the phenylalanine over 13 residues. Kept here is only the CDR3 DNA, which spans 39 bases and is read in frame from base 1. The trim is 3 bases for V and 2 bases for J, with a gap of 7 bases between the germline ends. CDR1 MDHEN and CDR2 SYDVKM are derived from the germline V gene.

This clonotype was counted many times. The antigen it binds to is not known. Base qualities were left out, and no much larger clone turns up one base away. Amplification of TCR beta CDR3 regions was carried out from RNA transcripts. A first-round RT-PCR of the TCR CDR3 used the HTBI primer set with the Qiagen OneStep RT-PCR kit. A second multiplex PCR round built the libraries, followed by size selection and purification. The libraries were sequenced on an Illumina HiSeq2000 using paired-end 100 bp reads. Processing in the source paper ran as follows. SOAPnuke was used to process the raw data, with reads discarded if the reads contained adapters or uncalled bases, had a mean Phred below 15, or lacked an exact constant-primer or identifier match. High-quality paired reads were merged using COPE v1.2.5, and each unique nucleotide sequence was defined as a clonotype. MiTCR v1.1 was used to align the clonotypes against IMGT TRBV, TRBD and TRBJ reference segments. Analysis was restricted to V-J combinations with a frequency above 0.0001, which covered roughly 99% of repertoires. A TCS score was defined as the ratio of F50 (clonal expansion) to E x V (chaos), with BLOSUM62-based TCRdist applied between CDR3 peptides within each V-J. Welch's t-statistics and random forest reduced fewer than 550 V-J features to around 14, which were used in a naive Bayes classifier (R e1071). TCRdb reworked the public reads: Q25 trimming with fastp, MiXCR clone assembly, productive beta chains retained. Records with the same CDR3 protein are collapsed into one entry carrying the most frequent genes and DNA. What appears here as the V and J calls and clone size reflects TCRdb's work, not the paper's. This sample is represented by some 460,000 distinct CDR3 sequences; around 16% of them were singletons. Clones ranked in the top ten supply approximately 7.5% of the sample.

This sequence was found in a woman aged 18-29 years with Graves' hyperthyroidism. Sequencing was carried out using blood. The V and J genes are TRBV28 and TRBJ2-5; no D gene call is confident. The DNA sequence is TGTGCCAGCAGTTTCGTGGGACAAGAGACCCAGTACTTC. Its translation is CASSFVGQETQYF.